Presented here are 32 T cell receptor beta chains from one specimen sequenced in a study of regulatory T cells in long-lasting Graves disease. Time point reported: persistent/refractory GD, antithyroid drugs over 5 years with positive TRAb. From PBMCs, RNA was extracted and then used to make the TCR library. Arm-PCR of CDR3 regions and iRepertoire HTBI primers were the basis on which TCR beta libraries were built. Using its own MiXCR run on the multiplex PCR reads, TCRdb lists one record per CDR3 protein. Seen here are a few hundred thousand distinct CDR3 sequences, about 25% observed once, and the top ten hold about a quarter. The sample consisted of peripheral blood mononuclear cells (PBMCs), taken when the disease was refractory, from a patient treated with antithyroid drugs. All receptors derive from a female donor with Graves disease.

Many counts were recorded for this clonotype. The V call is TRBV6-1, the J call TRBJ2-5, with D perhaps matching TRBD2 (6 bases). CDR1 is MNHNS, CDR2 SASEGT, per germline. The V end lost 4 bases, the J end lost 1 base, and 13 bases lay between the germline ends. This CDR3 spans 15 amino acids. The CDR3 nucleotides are TGTGCCAGCAGTGCCCTCGGAGGGTCCCAAGAGACCCAGTACTTC. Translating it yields CASSALGGSQETQYF.

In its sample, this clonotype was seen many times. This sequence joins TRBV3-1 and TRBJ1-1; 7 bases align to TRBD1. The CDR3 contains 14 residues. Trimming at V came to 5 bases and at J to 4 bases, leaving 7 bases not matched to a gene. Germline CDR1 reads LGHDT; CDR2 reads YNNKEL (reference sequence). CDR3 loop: CASSEVQGSTEAFF. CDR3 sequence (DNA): TGTGCCAGCAGCGAGGTACAGGGGAGCACTGAAGCTTTCTTT.

This chain's CDR3 is CAWSVGPPAGEQYF. For the CDR3, the DNA is TGTGCCTGGAGTGTGGGGCCCCCTGCGGGCGAGCAGTACTTC. The chain combines TRBV30 with TRBJ2-7; possibly TRBD1 or TRBD2 for D (5 bases each). The CDR3 loop spans 14 amino acids. CDR1 is GTSNPN and CDR2 is SVGIG in the germline V gene (reference sequence). Deletions cut 0 bases from V and 6 bases from J, with 15 bases between.

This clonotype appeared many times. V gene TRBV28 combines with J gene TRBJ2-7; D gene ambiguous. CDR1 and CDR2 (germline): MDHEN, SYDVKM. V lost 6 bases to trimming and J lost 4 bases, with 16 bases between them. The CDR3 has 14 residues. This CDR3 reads CASSFSYGQYEQYF. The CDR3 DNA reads TGTGCCAGCAGCTTTAGTTACGGCCAATACGAGCAGTACTTC.

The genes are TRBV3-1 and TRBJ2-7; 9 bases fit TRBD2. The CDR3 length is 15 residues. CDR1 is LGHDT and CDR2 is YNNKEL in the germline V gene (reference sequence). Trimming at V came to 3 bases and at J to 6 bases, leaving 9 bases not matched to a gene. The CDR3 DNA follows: TGTGCCAGCAGCCAGTTAGCGGGAGCATCTGCCGAGCAGTACTTC. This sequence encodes CASSQLAGASAEQYF.

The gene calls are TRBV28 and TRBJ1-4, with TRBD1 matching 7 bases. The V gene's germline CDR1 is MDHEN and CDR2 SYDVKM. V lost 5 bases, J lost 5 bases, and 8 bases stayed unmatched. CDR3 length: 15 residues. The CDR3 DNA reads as TGTGCCAGCAGTATCTACAGGGGTCCCAATGAAAAACTGTTTTTT. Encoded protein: CASSIYRGPNEKLFF.

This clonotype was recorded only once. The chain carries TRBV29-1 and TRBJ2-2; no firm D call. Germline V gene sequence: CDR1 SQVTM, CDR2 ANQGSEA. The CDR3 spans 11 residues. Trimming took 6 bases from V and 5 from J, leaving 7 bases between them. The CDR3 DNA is TGCAGCGTCAGAAAAACCGGGGAGCTGTTTTTT. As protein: CSVRKTGELFF.

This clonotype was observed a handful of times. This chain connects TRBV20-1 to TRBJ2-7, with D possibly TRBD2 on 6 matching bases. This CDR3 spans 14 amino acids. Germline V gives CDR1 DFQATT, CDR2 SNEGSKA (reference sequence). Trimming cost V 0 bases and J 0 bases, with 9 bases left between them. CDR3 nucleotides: TGCAGTGCTAGAGATGCGGGGTTCTCCTACGAGCAGTACTTC. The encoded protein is CSARDAGFSYEQYF.

CDR3 amino acids: CASSLVTGRNTEAFF. The CDR3 coding sequence is TGTGCCAGCAGTCTAGTGACAGGGAGGAACACTGAAGCTTTCTTT. The chain links TRBV3-1 to TRBJ1-1; 7 bases fit TRBD1. The CDR3 length is 15 residues. With V trimmed by 6 bases and J by 1 base, 8 bases remained unmatched. Germline CDR1 LGHDT, CDR2 YNNKEL (reference sequence). The entire variable domain, with the rest obtained from reference TRBV3-1 and TRBJ1-1, is as follows: DTAVSQTPKYLVTQMGNDKSIKCEQNLGHDTMYWYKQDSKKFLKIMFSYNNKELIINETVPNRFSPKSPDKAHLNLHINSLELGDSAVYFCASSLVTGRNTEAFFGQGTRLTVV.

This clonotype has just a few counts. The CDR3 protein is CASSSDRVWAEAFF. Written as DNA, the CDR3 is TGCGCCAGCAGCTCCGACAGGGTATGGGCTGAAGCTTTCTTT. The J gene is TRBJ1-1, the V gene TRBV5-1, with 7 bases identical to TRBD1. Trimming took 3 bases from V and 6 from J; bases not matched to a gene: 8. CDR3 length: 14 amino acids. Germline-derived CDR1 and CDR2 are SGHRS and YFSETQ.

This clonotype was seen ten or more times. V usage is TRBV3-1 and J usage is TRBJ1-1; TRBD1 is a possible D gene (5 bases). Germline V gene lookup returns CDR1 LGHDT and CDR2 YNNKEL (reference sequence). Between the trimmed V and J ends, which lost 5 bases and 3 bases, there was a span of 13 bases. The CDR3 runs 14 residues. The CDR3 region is CASSGSGRDTEAFF. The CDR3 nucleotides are TGTGCCAGCAGCGGCTCAGGGAGGGACACTGAAGCTTTCTTT.

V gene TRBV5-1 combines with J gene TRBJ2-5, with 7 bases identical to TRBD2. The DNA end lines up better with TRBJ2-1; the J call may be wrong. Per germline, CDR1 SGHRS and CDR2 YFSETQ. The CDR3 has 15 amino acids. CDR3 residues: CASSVWAGVYNEQFF. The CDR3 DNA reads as TGCGCCAGCAGCGTCTGGGCGGGAGTATACAATGAGCAGTTCTTC.

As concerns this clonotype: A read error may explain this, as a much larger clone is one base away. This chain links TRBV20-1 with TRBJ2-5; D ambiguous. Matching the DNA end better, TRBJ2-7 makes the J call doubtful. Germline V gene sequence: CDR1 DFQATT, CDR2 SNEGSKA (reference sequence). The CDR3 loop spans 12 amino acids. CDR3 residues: CSARDYVYEQYF. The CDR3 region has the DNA TGCAGTGCTAGAGATTACGTCTACGAGCAGTACTTC.

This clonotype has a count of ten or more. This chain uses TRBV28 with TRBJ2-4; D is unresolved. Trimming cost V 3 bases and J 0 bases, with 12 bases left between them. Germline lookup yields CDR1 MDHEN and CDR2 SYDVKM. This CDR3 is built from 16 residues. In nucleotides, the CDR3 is TGTGCCAGCAGTTTTGATCAGATTCTAGCCAAAAACATTCAGTACTTC. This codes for CASSFDQILAKNIQYF.

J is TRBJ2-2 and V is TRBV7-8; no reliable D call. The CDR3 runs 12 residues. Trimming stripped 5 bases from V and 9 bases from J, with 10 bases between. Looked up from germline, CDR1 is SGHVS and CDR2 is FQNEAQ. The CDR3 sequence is CASSPSLWELFF. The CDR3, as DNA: TGTGCCAGCAGCCCCTCTCTCTGGGAGCTGTTTTTT.

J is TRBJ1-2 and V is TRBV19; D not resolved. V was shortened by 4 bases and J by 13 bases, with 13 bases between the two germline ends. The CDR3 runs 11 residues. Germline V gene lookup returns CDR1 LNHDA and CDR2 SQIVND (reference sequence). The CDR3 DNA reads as TGTGCCAGTAGTAGTGGTCTAGCCGCCACCTTC. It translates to CASSSGLAATF.

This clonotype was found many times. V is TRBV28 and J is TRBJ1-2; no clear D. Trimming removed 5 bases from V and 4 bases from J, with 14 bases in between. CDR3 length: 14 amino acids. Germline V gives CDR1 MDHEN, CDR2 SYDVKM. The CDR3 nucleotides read TGTGCCAGCAGTCCCGCTCGAAGGACCTATGGCTACACCTTC. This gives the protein CASSPARRTYGYTF.

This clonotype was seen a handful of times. The CDR3 bases are TGTGCCAGCAGCCAAGAACTAGCGGAGTCCTACGAGCAGTACTTC. Protein sequence: CASSQELAESYEQYF. The J gene is TRBJ2-7, the V gene TRBV3-1; 8 bases map to TRBD2. The trim removed 0 bases at V and 1 base at J, leaving 2 bases unmatched. This CDR3 contains 15 residues. Per germline, CDR1 LGHDT and CDR2 YNNKEL (reference sequence).

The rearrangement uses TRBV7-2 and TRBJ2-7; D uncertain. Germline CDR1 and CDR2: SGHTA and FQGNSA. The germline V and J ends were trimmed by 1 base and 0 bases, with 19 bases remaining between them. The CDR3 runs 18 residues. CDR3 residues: CASSLVDMLYSSSYEQYF. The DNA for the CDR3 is TGTGCCAGCAGCTTAGTCGACATGTTGTACAGCAGCTCCTACGAGCAGTACTTC.

CDR3 sequence reads: CASSQVVNTGELFF. The CDR3 bases are TGTGCCAGCAGCCAAGTGGTAAACACCGGGGAGCTGTTTTTT. This chain links TRBV14 with TRBJ2-2; D is ambiguous. Deletions cut 1 base from V and 2 bases from J, with 5 bases between. Germline CDR1 reads SGHDN; CDR2 reads FVKESK. The length of the CDR3 is 14 residues.

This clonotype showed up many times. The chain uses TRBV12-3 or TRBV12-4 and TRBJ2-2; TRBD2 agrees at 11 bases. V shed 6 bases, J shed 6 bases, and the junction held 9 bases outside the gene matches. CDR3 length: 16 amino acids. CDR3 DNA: TGTGCCAGCAGCTTTCTACTAGCGGGAGACGCCGGGGAGCTGTTTTTT. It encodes CASSFLLAGDAGELFF.

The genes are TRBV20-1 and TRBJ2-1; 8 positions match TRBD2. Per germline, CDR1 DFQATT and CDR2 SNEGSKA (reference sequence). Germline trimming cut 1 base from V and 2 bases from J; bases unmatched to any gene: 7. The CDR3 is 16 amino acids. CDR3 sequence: CSARGEAGGPYNEQFF. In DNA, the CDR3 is TGCAGTGCTAGAGGGGAGGCGGGAGGCCCCTACAATGAGCAGTTCTTC.

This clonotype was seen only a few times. The CDR3 reads CASSLNGFTGGSYEQYF. The CDR3 DNA is TGTGCCAGCAGTTTAAATGGTTTTACAGGGGGCTCCTACGAGCAGTACTTC. The chain combines TRBV27 with TRBJ2-7, with 8 bases fitting TRBD1. The CDR3 length is 17 residues. The germline CDR1 and CDR2 sequences are MNHEY and SMNVEV (reference sequence). Germline trimming cut 2 bases from V and 0 bases from J; bases unmatched to any gene: 9.

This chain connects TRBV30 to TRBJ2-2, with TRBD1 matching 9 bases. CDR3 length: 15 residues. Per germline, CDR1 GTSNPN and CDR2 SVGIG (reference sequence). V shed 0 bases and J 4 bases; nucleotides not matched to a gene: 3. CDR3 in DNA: TGTGCCTGGAGTGTCTTGGGACAGGGCACCGGGGAGCTGTTTTTT. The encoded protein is CAWSVLGQGTGELFF. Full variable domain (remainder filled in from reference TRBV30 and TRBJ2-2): SQTIHQWPATLVQPVGSPLSLECTVEGTSNPNLYWYRQAAGRGLQLLFYSVGIGQISSEVPQNLSASRPQDRQFILSSKKLLLSDSGFYLCAWSVLGQGTGELFFGEGSRLTVL.

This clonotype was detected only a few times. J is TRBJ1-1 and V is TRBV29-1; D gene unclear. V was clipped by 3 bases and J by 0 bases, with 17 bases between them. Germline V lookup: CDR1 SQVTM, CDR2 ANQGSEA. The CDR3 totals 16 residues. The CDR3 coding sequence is TGCAGCGTTGATTCTGGGTTCAACGGCGTGAACACTGAAGCTTTCTTT. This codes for CSVDSGFNGVNTEAFF.

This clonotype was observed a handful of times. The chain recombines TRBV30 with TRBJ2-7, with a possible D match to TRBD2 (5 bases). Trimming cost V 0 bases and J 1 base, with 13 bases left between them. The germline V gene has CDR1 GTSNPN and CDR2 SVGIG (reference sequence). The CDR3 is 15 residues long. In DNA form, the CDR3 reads TGTGCCTGGAGTGTACGAGGAGCGGTGTCCTACGAGCAGTACTTC. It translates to CAWSVRGAVSYEQYF.

DNA of the CDR3: TGTGCCAGCAGCCCCAGGGCGGTCCTTTCCTCCTACGAGCAGTACTTC. This translates into CASSPRAVLSSYEQYF. The genes are TRBV6-2 or TRBV6-3 and TRBJ2-7; D possibly corresponds to TRBD1 (5 bases). This CDR3 has 16 amino acids. CDR1 and CDR2 from the germline V gene are MNHEY and SVGEGT. The V gene lost 6 bases and the J gene lost 0 bases, with 18 bases spanning the gap.

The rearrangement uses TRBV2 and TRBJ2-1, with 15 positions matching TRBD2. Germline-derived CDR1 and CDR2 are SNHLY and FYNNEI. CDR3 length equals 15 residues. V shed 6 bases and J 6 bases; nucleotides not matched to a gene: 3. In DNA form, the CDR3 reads TGTGCCAGCAGCAGGACTAGCGGGAGGGCCAATGAGCAGTTCTTC. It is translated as CASSRTSGRANEQFF.

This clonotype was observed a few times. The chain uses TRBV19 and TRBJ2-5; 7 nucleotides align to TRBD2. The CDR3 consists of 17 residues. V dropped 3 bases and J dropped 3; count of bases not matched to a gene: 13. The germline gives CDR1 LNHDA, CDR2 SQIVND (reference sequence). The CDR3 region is CASSIGRSGLTKETQYF. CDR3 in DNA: TGTGCCAGTAGTATCGGGAGATCGGGACTAACAAAAGAGACCCAGTACTTC. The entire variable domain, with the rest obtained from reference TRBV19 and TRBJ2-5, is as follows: DGGITQSPKYLFRKEGQNVTLSCEQNLNHDAMYWYRQDPGQGLRLIYYSQIVNDFQKGDIAEGYSVSREKKESFPLTVTSAQKNPTAFYLCASSIGRSGLTKETQYFGPGTRLLVL.

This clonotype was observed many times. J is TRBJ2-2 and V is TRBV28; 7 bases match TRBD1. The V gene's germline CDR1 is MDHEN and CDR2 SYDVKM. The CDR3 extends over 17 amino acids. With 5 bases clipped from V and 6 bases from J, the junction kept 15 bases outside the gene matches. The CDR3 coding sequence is TGTGCCAGCAGTCCCCTCACAGGGGCAATCGGAGCCGGGGAGCTGTTTTTT. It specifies CASSPLTGAIGAGELFF.

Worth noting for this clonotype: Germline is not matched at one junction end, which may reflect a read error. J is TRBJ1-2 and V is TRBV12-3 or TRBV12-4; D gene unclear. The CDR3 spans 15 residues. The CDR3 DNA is TGTGCCAGCAGTTTAGGACCGACGGCGAACTATGGCCACACCTTC. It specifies CASSLGPTANYGHTF.

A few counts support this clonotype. The DNA of the CDR3 is TGTGCCAGCAGTTTCGGGGGAGTTAAGGGTGGCTACACCTTC. This codes for CASSFGGVKGGYTF. The rearrangement joins TRBV12-3 or TRBV12-4 to TRBJ1-2; D perhaps matches TRBD1 (5 bases). The CDR3 is made up of 14 amino acids. The V gene lost 3 bases and the J gene lost 7 bases, with 15 bases spanning the gap.